The rows below give T cell receptor beta chains drawn from one sample of a study of human T cells and chemical hapten exposure. One entry per CDR3 protein results from TCRdb running MiXCR on the RACE reads. Here the sample spans more than 300,000 distinct CDR3 sequences, over 5% being singletons. The sample here was whole blood, taken in connection with sensitization to the hapten diphenylcyclopropenone (DPC). All receptors derive from a woman between 18 and 29 years old with alopecia areata. Some clones in this sample may be carry-over from other donors' samples. Both conserved end residues are part of each CDR3. D genes are given only for firm matches. A clone size is listed for some rows: how often the clone was seen (once, few, many), or a class if it is expanded.

>many|.|TRBJ2-7|TRBV20-1
TGCAGTGCTAGACCGGGGGCTTATTCCTACGAGCAGTACTTC
CSARPGAYSYEQYF
>many|.|TRBJ1-6|TRBV27
TGTGCCAGCATGCGTGGAGGGCCCTATTCACCCCTCCACTTT
CASMRGGPYSPLHF
>.|.|TRBJ1-1|TRBV18
TGTGCCAGCTCACCACAGGGCCAACAGAACACTGAAGCTTTCTTT
CASSPQGQQNTEAFF
>few|.|TRBJ2-7|TRBV6-5
TGTGCCAGCAGCCGGGACGGCTTGAAGCAGTACTTC
CASSRDGLKQYF
>.|.|TRBJ1-6|TRBV2
TGTGCCAGCAGTGAGGCACGTAATAATTCACCCCTCCACTTT
CASSEARNNSPLHF
>many|.|TRBJ2-2|TRBV3-1
TGTGCCAGCAGTGAGTCCGGGGAGCTGTTTTTT
CASSESGELFF
>medium-sized|.|TRBJ1-1|TRBV14
TGTGCCAGCAGCCAACAGGCGCAGGGCTCAGCTTTCTTT
CASSQQAQGSAFF
>few|.|TRBJ1-2|TRBV4-3
TGCGCCAGCAGCCAAGACCGCGCAGCAAACTATGGCTACACCTTC
CASSQDRAANYGYTF
>many|.|TRBJ1-3|TRBV7-8
TGTGCCAGCAGCCCACGAACCGGAAACACCATATATTTT
CASSPRTGNTIYF
>many|TRBD2|TRBJ2-3|TRBV25-1
TGTGCCAGCAGTGAGGTAGCGGGGGGGCCGACTGCGCAGTATTTT
CASSEVAGGPTAQYF
>.|TRBD1|TRBJ2-2|TRBV7-9
TGTGCCAGCAGCTACTGGACAGGGCGGAACACCGGGGAGCTGTTTTTT
CASSYWTGRNTGELFF
>many|TRBD1|TRBJ1-4|TRBV12-3/TRBV12-4
TGTGCCAGCAGTCCCTCGACAGGGGGCGAGGAAAAACTGTTTTTT
CASSPSTGGEEKLFF
>.|.|TRBJ1-1|TRBV18
TGTGCCAGCTCACCATCGAGACAAAAGAACACTGAAGCTTTCTTT
CASSPSRQKNTEAFF
>many|.|TRBJ2-2|TRBV6-2/TRBV6-3
TGTGCCAGCAGTTATACCCCAGACACCGGGGAGCTGTTTTTT
CASSYTPDTGELFF
>many|.|TRBJ2-7|TRBV10-3
TGTGCCATCAGCCAAGGAGGTAGCGGCGAGCAGTACTTC
CAISQGGSGEQYF
>few|.|TRBJ2-6|TRBV11-2
TGTGCCAGCAGCTTATCGGTGAGCTCTGGGGCCAACGTCCTGACTTTC
CASSLSVSSGANVLTF
>many|.|TRBJ1-4|TRBV12-3/TRBV12-4
TGTGCCAGCAGTTTAGTCGGTGAAAAACTGTTTTTT
CASSLVGEKLFF